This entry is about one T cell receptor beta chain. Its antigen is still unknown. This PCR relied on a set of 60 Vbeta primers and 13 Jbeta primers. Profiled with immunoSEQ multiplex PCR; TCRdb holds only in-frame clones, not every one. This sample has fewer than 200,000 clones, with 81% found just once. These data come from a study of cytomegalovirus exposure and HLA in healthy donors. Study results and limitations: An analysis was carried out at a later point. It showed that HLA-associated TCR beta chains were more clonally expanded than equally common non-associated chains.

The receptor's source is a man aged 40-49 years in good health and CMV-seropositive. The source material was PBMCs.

DNA for the CDR3: TGTGCCAGCAGTTTTAGGGGTAGCTCCTACAATGAGCAGTTCTTC. Protein sequence: CASSFRGSSYNEQFF. The chain recombines TRBV6-5 with TRBJ2-1; D might be TRBD1 (5 bases). Germline V gene lookup returns CDR1 MNHEY and CDR2 SVGAGI. The CDR3 spans 15 residues. The V and J ends lost 4 bases and 0 bases respectively, with 10 bases between them.